This TCR beta chain is from a study of identical twins. This clonotype was observed at least ten times. V was cut by 5 bases and J by 2 bases, with 11 bases left in between. CDR1 and CDR2 from the germline V gene are MRHNA and SNTAGT. This CDR3 is 14 amino acids long. TCRdb reprocessed the 5' RACE reads via MiXCR and lists one record per CDR3 protein. The data show some 230,000 distinct CDR3 sequences, with approximately 5.9% seen just once and 14% to 15% held by the top ten. This sample also appeared in a second study, on T cells expressing NK-cell markers.

The chain has TRBV6-4 and TRBJ2-3, with D hard to call. Sequenced input: CD8+ T cells sorted from blood. The source of this sequence is a woman under 30 in good health. DNA for the CDR3: TGTGCCAGCAGTCGCACGGATGACACAGATACGCAGTATTTT. It translates to CASSRTDDTDTQYF.